This TCR beta chain came from a study of response to subunit inactivated influenza vaccine. TCRdb fed the RT-PCR reads into MiXCR, producing one record per CDR3 protein. The sample lists hundreds of thousands of distinct CDR3 sequences; around 11% were seen once. CDR3 length: 13 residues. Deletions cut 1 base from V and 5 bases from J, with 7 bases between. Germline V gives CDR1 SGHTA, CDR2 FQGNSA. This clonotype showed up just a few times. The chain employs TRBV7-2 and TRBJ2-3; D gene uncertain. This sample comprised PBMCs from blood, obtained on the day of vaccination. This TCR was sampled from a man aged 50 to 60 who received an inactivated influenza vaccine. CDR3 nucleotides: TGTGCCAGCAGCTTAGGGAGCCAAGATACGCAGTATTTT. Protein: CASSLGSQDTQYF. Full variable domain (rest looked up from reference TRBV7-2 and TRBJ2-3): GAGVSQSPSNKVTEKGKDVELRCDPISGHTALYWYRQSLGQGLEFLIYFQGNSAPDKSGLPSDRFSAERTGGSVSTLTIQRTQQEDSAVYLCASSLGSQDTQYFGPGTRLTVL.